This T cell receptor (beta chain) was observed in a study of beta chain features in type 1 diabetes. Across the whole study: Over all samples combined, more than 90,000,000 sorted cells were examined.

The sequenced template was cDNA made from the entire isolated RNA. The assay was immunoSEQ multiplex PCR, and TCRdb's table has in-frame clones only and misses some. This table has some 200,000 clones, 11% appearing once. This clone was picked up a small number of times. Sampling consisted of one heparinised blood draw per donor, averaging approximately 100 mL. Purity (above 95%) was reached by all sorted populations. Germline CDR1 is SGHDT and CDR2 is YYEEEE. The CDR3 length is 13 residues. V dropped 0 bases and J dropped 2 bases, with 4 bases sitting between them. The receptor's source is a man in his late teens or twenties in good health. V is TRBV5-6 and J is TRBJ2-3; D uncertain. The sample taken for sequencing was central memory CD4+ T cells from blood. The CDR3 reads CASSLGLTDTQYF. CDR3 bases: TGTGCCAGCAGCTTGGGACTCACAGATACGCAGTATTTT.